A single sample is the source of the 5 T cell receptor beta chains below, sequenced in a study of shared clonotypes between healthy human individuals. Method: immunoSEQ multiplex PCR; TCRdb's copy keeps in-frame clones and lacks some. The sample includes about 800,000 clones, roughly 96% of them seen just once. Selected positively for CCR7 and CD45RO-negative, naive CD8 cells excluded terminally differentiated effector memory CD45RA+ cells. The sample taken for sequencing was naive CD8+ T cells sorted from blood. Every receptor here comes from a man aged 25-40 years in good health.

The chain carries TRBV29-1 and TRBJ1-5, with 7 bases that match TRBD1. Looked up from germline, CDR1 is SQVTM and CDR2 is ANQGSEA. Trimming cost V 7 bases and J 4 bases; bases outside gene matches: 4. CDR3 length: 12 residues. The CDR3 spells CSAGTANQPQHF. CDR3 bases: TGCAGCGCTGGGACAGCGAATCAGCCCCAGCATTTT. The full variable domain, in which reference TRBV29-1 and TRBJ1-5 provide the parts outside the CDR3, is SAVISQKPSRDICQRGTSLTIQCQVDSQVTMMFWYRQQPGQSLTLIATANQGSEATYESGFVIDKFPISRPNLTFSTLTVSNMSPEDSSIYLCSAGTANQPQHFGDGTRLSIL.

The rearrangement joins TRBV6-1 to TRBJ2-6; 7 nucleotides line up with TRBD2. CDR3 length equals 19 residues. Germline V CDR1 and CDR2: MNHNS, SASEGT. Trimming cost V 2 bases and J 0 bases; bases outside gene matches: 10. Here the CDR3 reads CASSELWDYLSSGANVLTF. The CDR3 region has the DNA TGTGCCAGCAGTGAATTGTGGGACTACTTGAGCTCTGGGGCCAACGTCCTGACTTTC.

This chain joins TRBV11-2 and TRBJ2-7; 11 bases are shared with TRBD2. V dropped 4 bases and J dropped 3; count of bases not matched to a gene: 2. Looked up from germline, CDR1 is SGHAT and CDR2 is FQNNGV. CDR3 length: 14 residues. The CDR3 DNA sequence: TGTGCCAGCAGCTCACTAGCGGGAGTCTACGAGCAGTACTTC. It translates to CASSSLAGVYEQYF.

The gene calls are TRBV5-1 and TRBJ2-1; D gene ambiguous. CDR1 and CDR2 from the germline V gene are SGHRS and YFSETQ. The CDR3 length is 15 residues. V was trimmed by 3 bases and J by 0 bases, leaving 10 bases between them. The CDR3 protein is CASSYKQSSYNEQFF. In nucleotides, the CDR3 is TGCGCCAGCAGCTACAAACAGAGCTCCTACAATGAGCAGTTCTTC.

The chain's CDR3 is CASSYGRGVNTEAFF. CDR3 bases: TGTGCCAGCAGTTACGGCAGGGGTGTGAACACTGAAGCTTTCTTT. The chain combines TRBV6-5 with TRBJ1-1, with TRBD1 as a possible D gene (6 bases). Trimming cost V 2 bases and J 0 bases, with 10 bases left between them. Germline lookup yields CDR1 MNHEY and CDR2 SVGAGI. CDR3 length: 15 residues.